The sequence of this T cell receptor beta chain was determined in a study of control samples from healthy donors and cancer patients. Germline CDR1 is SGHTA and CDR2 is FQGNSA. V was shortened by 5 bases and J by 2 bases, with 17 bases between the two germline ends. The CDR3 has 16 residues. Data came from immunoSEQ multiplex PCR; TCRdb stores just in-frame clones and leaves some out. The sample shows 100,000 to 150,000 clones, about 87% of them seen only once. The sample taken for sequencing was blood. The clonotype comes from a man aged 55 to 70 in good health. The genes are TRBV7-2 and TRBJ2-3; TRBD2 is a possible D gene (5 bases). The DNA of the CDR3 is TGTGCCAGCAGCACGTCCGGGCGGGTTCCCACAGATACGCAGTATTTT. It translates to CASSTSGRVPTDTQYF.